A single sample is the source of the 18 T cell receptor beta chains below, sequenced in a study of blood T cell repertoires in COVID-19. Profiling relied on immunoSEQ multiplex PCR, and the TCRdb table lists in-frame clones only, not all of them. The table lists some 150,000 clones, about four fifths of them singletons. The specimen sequenced was peripheral blood. The source of these receptors is a man aged 35 to 55 who had recovered from COVID-19.

This clone came up once. The chain employs TRBV6-2 or TRBV6-3 and TRBJ2-3; 12 nucleotides agree with TRBD2. Germline loops: CDR1 MNHEY, CDR2 SVGEGT. V trimming: 2 bases; J trimming: 2 bases; junction bases outside the gene matches: 5. The CDR3 totals 17 residues. CDR3 loop: CASSYPTSGGLTDTQYF. The CDR3 coding sequence is TGTGCCAGCAGTTACCCGACTAGCGGGGGACTCACAGATACGCAGTATTTT.

V usage is TRBV12-5 and J usage is TRBJ1-4; TRBD1 matches 7 bases. With V trimmed by 10 bases and J by 5 bases, 7 bases remained unmatched. CDR3 length: 13 amino acids. Germline loops: CDR1 LGHNT, CDR2 FRNRAP. Here the CDR3 reads CATRQGDNEKLFF. The DNA of the CDR3 is TGTGCTACTCGACAGGGTGACAATGAAAAACTGTTTTTT.

The chain has TRBV5-1 and TRBJ2-2; 13 bases are a match to TRBD2. The J segment lost 5 bases and the V segment lost 1 base, leaving 8 bases of the junction unmatched. Germline V gene lookup returns CDR1 SGHRS and CDR2 YFSETQ. The CDR3 is 18 residues long. CDR3 sequence: CASSLSSTSGRLTGELFF. CDR3 in DNA: TGCGCCAGCAGCTTGTCTTCGACTAGCGGGAGGTTGACCGGGGAGCTGTTTTTT.

The rearrangement links TRBV28 to TRBJ1-6; D not certain. The ends were cut back, 11 bases at V and 0 bases at J, with 5 bases in the middle. The CDR3 length is 12 residues. CDR1 and CDR2 from the germline V gene are MDHEN and SYDVKM. CDR3 protein: CAEGSYNSPLHF. Written as DNA, the CDR3 is TGTGCCGAGGGCTCCTATAATTCACCCCTCCACTTT.

This sequence joins TRBV6-4 and TRBJ1-1; unclear D gene. The germline gives CDR1 MRHNA, CDR2 SNTAGT. V was cut by 3 bases and J by 2 bases, with 7 bases left in between. This CDR3 has 13 amino acids. CDR3 amino acids: CASSESVNTEAFF. The CDR3, as DNA: TGTGCCAGCAGTGAATCGGTTAACACTGAAGCTTTCTTT.

This chain connects TRBV21-1 to TRBJ2-7; the D segment call TRBD2 is taken from the table without a DNA check. TRBV21-1 is a documented pseudogene. The CDR3 is 20 residues long. In DNA, the CDR3 is TGTGCCAGCAGCAGGACCCATACCGGGACTAGCAGGTTACGGGTCTACGAGCAGTACTTC. Translated: CASSRTHTGTSRLRVYEQYF.

The chain uses TRBV28 and TRBJ2-6, with TRBD1 matching 7 bases. J gave up 0 bases and V 5 bases, and 4 bases lay outside the gene matches. The CDR3 has 16 residues. Germline loops: CDR1 MDHEN, CDR2 SYDVKM. This CDR3 reads CASSLTGPSGANVLTF. The CDR3 DNA reads TGTGCCAGCAGTCTGACAGGGCCCTCTGGGGCCAACGTCCTGACTTTC.

The chain is built from TRBV28 and TRBJ1-2; no definite D call. The germline V gene has CDR1 MDHEN and CDR2 SYDVKM. Trimming took 6 bases from V and 4 from J, leaving 12 bases between them. This CDR3 is 13 amino acids long. As DNA, the CDR3 is TGTGCCAGCAGAGGAGGAATGCTCTATGGCTACACCTTC. Its translation: CASRGGMLYGYTF.

This clone was counted only a few times. J is TRBJ2-2 and V is TRBV9, with D perhaps matching TRBD1 (6 bases). The CDR3 covers 13 residues. Germline assignment: CDR1 SGDLS and CDR2 YYNGEE. Trimming stripped 4 bases from V and 6 bases from J, with 10 bases between. The DNA of the CDR3 is TGTGCCAGCAGCACAACAGGGCCCGGGGAGCTGTTTTTT. Translated, it gives CASSTTGPGELFF.

V usage is TRBV29-1 and J usage is TRBJ2-1; D may be TRBD1 (5 bases). V was shortened by 4 bases and J by 6 bases, with 13 bases between the two germline ends. There are 13 residues in the CDR3. Per germline, CDR1 SQVTM and CDR2 ANQGSEA. The CDR3 here is CSVARAFSNEQFF. CDR3 sequence (DNA): TGCAGCGTTGCCAGGGCGTTTTCCAATGAGCAGTTCTTC.

This clone turned up a few times. This chain links TRBV6-2 or TRBV6-3 with TRBJ2-7; weak D call: TRBD2 (5 bases). The CDR3 has 12 residues. V dropped 6 bases and J dropped 7 bases, with 13 bases sitting between them. The germline V gene encodes CDR1 MNHEY and CDR2 SVGEGT. The CDR3 loop is CASSGLTGEQYF. The CDR3 nucleotides read TGTGCCAGCAGCGGATTAACGGGAGAGCAGTACTTC.

This CDR3 is CASSQDLGGGAAGYTF. CDR3 in DNA: TGCGCCAGCAGCCAAGATCTGGGTGGAGGGGCGGCCGGCTACACCTTC. The V and J genes are TRBV4-3 and TRBJ1-2, with a possible D match to TRBD1 (5 bases). This CDR3 region has 16 residues. V gave up 0 bases and J gave up 8 bases, with 19 bases separating them. The V gene's germline CDR1 is LGHNA and CDR2 YSLEER.

The rearrangement uses TRBV10-3 and TRBJ1-4; D perhaps matches TRBD1 (5 bases). Trimming took 2 bases from V and 8 from J, leaving 6 bases between them. CDR1 is ENHRY and CDR2 is SYGVKD in the germline V gene. The CDR3 has 12 residues. For the CDR3, the DNA is TGTGCCATCAGTGAGCCAGGGGAAAAACTGTTTTTT. Its translation is CAISEPGEKLFF.

This rearrangement joins TRBV4-2 to TRBJ2-7, with TRBD1 as a possible D gene (5 bases). Deletions cut 0 bases from V and 2 bases from J, with 11 bases between. CDR1 and CDR2 from the germline V gene are LGHNA and YNFKEQ. The CDR3 spans 15 residues. The CDR3 nucleotides are TGTGCCAGCAGCCAAGAGTGGGCCAGGGCCTACGAGCAGTACTTC. Residues: CASSQEWARAYEQYF.

The chain has TRBV30 and TRBJ2-1, with D possibly being TRBD1 (5 bases). CDR1 GTSNPN and CDR2 SVGIG come from the germline V gene (reference sequence). Trimming took 4 bases from V and 1 from J, leaving 8 bases between them. The CDR3 spans 13 residues. Written as DNA, the CDR3 is TGTGCCTGGAACAGGAATTCCTACAATGAGCAGTTCTTC. Its protein product is CAWNRNSYNEQFF.

The chain links TRBV5-4 to TRBJ2-1; D might be TRBD1 (5 bases). The CDR3 covers 14 residues. V was cut by 2 bases and J by 7 bases, with 13 bases left in between. CDR1 is SGHNT and CDR2 is YYREEE in the germline V gene (reference sequence). CDR3 protein: CASSLKTGSNEQFF. The CDR3 region has the DNA TGTGCCAGCAGCTTAAAAACAGGCAGTAATGAGCAGTTCTTC.

The rearrangement uses TRBV6-2 or TRBV6-3 and TRBJ2-2; the D gene is possibly TRBD1 (5 bases). CDR1 is MNHEY, CDR2 SVGEGT, per germline. CDR3 length equals 15 residues. The V and J ends lost 3 bases and 6 bases respectively, with 14 bases between them. The CDR3: CASSYRALGPGELFF. CDR3 nucleotide sequence: TGTGCCAGCAGTTATAGGGCCTTGGGGCCCGGGGAGCTGTTTTTT.

This clone occurred a few times. V gene TRBV28 combines with J gene TRBJ2-1, with 7 bases identical to TRBD1. Germline V lookup: CDR1 MDHEN, CDR2 SYDVKM. Germline trimming cut 6 bases from V and 9 bases from J; bases unmatched to any gene: 8. The CDR3 has 13 amino acids. The CDR3 nucleotides read TGTGCCAGCAGGTTACAGGGGATCGGTGAGCAGTTCTTC. Its translation: CASRLQGIGEQFF.